The source of this T cell receptor (beta chain) is a study of blood T cell repertoires in COVID-19. Study details: Specimens from acute and convalescent COVID-19 originated in the United States, Italy and Spain.

Clones were read by immunoSEQ multiplex PCR, and TCRdb kept only the in-frame ones, dropping some. The profile shows 98,000 or so clones, around nine tenths of them singletons. The CDR3 extends over 15 amino acids. The V gene's germline CDR1 is ENHRY and CDR2 SYGVKD. The V gene end was trimmed by 6 bases and the J gene end by 1 base; junction bases not matched to a gene: 9. The V call is TRBV10-3, the J call TRBJ2-7; 7 bases match TRBD2. The receptor was isolated from a human donor in a cohort sampled during active COVID-19. The material sequenced was peripheral blood. Here the CDR3 reads CAIRDLSGPSYEQYF. DNA of the CDR3: TGTGCCATCAGAGACCTTAGCGGGCCTTCCTACGAGCAGTACTTC.